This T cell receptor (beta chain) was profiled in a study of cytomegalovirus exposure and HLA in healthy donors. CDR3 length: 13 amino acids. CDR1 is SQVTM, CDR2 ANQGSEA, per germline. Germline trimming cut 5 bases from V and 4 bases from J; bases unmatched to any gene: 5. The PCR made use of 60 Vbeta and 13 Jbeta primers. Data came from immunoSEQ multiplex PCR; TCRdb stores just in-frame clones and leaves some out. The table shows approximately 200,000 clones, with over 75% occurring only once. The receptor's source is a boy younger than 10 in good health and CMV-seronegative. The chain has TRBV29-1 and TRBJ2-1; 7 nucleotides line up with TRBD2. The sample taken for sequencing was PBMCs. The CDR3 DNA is TGCAGCGTTCTAGCGGATCCATACAATGAGCAGTTCTTC. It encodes CSVLADPYNEQFF.